The clone carrying this TCR beta chain was found a few times. What it binds is not known. Via MiXCR, TCRdb re-called the reads, giving one row per CDR3 protein. The profile covers around 710,000 distinct CDR3 sequences, with about 29% appearing a single time and about an eighth taken by the ten largest. The entry originates in a study of T cell repertoires in cytomegalovirus infection. As for the study in general: Well-studied HLA-B-restricted epitopes and recently identified HLA-C-restricted epitopes of CMV were both used in the study. Evidence of both CMV infection and a matching HLA type came from public TCR beta signatures. Findings and limits, study-wide: Public TCR beta family frequency separated CMV-and-HLA carriers, including in an independent cohort. CMV-specific TCR beta clonotypes restricted by HLA-C were the ones dominating the ex vivo response.

With V trimmed by 3 bases and J by 5 bases, 7 bases remained unmatched. CDR3 length: 16 residues. Germline loops: CDR1 MRHNA, CDR2 SNTAGT. The sequence was collected from a human donor in good health (CMV status not recorded). Some clones in this sample may be carry-over from other donors' samples. This chain joins TRBV6-4 and TRBJ1-5, with 10 bases fitting TRBD1. The starting material was cultured CD8+ T cells from PBMCs, obtained from culture after CMV antigen stimulation. CDR3 sequence: CASSELDRGQHQPQHF. CDR3 coding DNA: TGTGCCAGCAGTGAACTCGACAGGGGGCAACATCAGCCCCAGCATTTT.